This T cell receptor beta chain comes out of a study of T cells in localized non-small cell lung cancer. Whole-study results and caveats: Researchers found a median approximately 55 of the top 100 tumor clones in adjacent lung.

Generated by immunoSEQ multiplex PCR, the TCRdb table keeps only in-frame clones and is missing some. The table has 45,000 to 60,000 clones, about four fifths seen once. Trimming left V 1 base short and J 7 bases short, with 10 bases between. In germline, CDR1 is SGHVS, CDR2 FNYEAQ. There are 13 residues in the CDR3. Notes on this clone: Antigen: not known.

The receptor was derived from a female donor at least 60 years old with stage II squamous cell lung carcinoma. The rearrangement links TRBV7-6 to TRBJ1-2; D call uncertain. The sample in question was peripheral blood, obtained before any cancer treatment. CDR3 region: CASSLGLSAGYTF. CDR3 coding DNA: TGTGCCAGCAGCTTAGGACTGTCGGCTGGCTACACCTTC.